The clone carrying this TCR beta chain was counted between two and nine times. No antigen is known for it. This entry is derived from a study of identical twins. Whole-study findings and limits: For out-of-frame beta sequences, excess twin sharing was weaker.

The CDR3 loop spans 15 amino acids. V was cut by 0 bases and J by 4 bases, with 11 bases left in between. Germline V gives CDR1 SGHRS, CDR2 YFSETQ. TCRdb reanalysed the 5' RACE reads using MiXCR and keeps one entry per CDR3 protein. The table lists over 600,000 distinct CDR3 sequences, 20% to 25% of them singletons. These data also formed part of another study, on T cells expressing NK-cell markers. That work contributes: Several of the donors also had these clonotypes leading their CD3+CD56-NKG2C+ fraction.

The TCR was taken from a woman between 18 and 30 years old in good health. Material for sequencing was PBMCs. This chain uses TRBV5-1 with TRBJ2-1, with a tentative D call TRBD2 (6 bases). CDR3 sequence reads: CASSLGAGTYNEQFF. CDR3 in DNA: TGCGCCAGCAGCTTGGGGGCGGGGACTTACAATGAGCAGTTCTTC.